Given below is one T cell receptor beta chain in context. This sample is part of a study of blood T cell repertoires in COVID-19. Using immunoSEQ multiplex PCR, the repertoire was profiled, and TCRdb retains in-frame clones only, with some absent. Found here are about 64,000 clones, around 84% of them singletons; the top ten hold more than 2.5%. There are 16 residues in the CDR3. Germline trimming cut 10 bases from V and 6 bases from J; bases unmatched to any gene: 18. Germline-derived CDR1 and CDR2 are LNHDA and SQIVND (reference sequence). This TCR came from a man aged 50 to 59 with active COVID-19. The chain couples TRBV19 to TRBJ2-3; 8 bases are a match to TRBD1. Sequencing was carried out using peripheral blood. CDR3 coding DNA: TGTGCCACCGGTCCCCGTGGGGCAGGGGGCGCGGATACGCAGTATTTT. Protein product: CATGPRGAGGADTQYF.